This paragraph covers one T cell receptor (beta chain) sequence. There is no known antigen for this receptor. Base qualities are not recorded, but no much larger clone differs from it by a single base. The entry originates in a study of shared clonotypes between healthy human individuals (dated by TCRdb to about 2020). Background for the entire study: The cohort included three men and a couple of women between 18 and 49 years of age. For each donor, CD4 naive and CD4 memory were each given three plates, CD8 naive was given two plates, and CD8 memory was given one plate. To increase sequencing depth and limit assay-specific biases, TCR repertoire library preparation and sequencing were carried out by different laboratories using diverse techniques. To estimate repertoire size and how much clonotype sharing occurs between individuals, the study deeply sequenced the blood TCR repertoires of roughly 5 healthy adults. Per donor, leukapheresis produced somewhere between about 0.8 and 9 billion PBMCs.

Using the deep immunoSEQ assay, TCR CDR3 regions were amplified from genomic DNA by multiplex PCR. For each cell subset, the extracted genomic DNA was distributed evenly across all wells of several immunoSEQ 96-well plates, and each plate served as one replicate. For sorted subsets, approximately 200 ng of genomic DNA, equivalent to 25,000 to 30,000 T cell genomes, went into each replicate PCR. The purified libraries were quantified using a Qubit 3.0 fluorometer, sized with a Bioanalyzer 2100, and then quantified again using the KAPA Library Quantification kit. A separate single-read 150-cycle Illumina NextSeq 550 flow cell was used to sequence each immunoSEQ 96-well plate. As for the authors' bioinformatics: Because the immunoSEQ output held only junctional sequences and lacked quality scores, the filtering could not match the filtering applied to full-length reads. Sequences were annotated with PyIR, a Python wrapper for IgBLAST v1.9, and V/J genes and CDR3 were assigned using IMGT germline references. Reads were filtered out if the reads had weak V/J assignments (E-value above 1e-6), no CDR3, stop codons, out-of-frame junctions, or ambiguous translated residues. V3J clonotypes were defined by identical inferred V gene, J gene, and CDR3 amino acid sequence. The percentage overlap between two repertoires was calculated by dividing the number of shared unique clonotypes by the size of the smaller repertoire. Three approaches were used to assess repertoire richness: RTK rarefaction, the Chao1 estimator, and Recon v2.1 estimates of unobserved clonotypes. Generation probabilities were computed with OLGA for all TCRbeta clonotypes obtained by the gDNA method from four donors. In its TCRdb copy, this immuneACCESS table keeps in-frame sequences only and misses some clones. Where compared with another copy, unresolved V genes explain less than half of these, and the others have no known cause. V and J calls and clone size are those listed in that table; D and trimming were worked out from the DNA. The sample includes about 2.3 million clones, with approximately 93% observed a single time. The ten largest account for around 0.4% of the sample.

On the study overall, not on this receptor specifically: Only blood was sampled, and tissue TCR repertoires likely differ from those in blood. Compared with non-shared clonotypes, clonotypes shared by all four sorted-subset donors had higher generation probabilities. Incomplete sequencing was indicated by rarefaction of sorted-subset datasets, despite the large sequencing depth. Around 5% of naive CD4, 3% to 3.5% of naive CD8, 2.3% of memory CD4, and about 0.4% of memory CD8 clonotypes were shared across several donors. The genetic and exposure-history diversity represented was limited by the small number of donors. Pairwise subsampling indicated that sequencing depth was expected to affect the degree of clonotype sharing among donors. Estimated clonotype richness was generally larger for naive than for memory subsets.

Healthy HIV-negative adults with no recently reported acute infections or vaccinations were included as donors. All donors were Caucasian adults living in Nashville, Tennessee, USA. Magnetic negative selection was used to enrich CD4+ T cells, after which naive cells were positively selected on CD45RA and the negative fraction became the memory subset. Blood was collected by leukapheresis, and PBMCs were isolated by Ficoll-Histopaque density gradient centrifugation and then cryopreserved in liquid nitrogen vapor phase. Analytical flow cytometry was used to check the purity and quantity of every magnetically sorted T cell population. Each sorted fraction had its genomic DNA isolated and then quantified by UV absorbance on a Nanodrop 2000c. The receptor's source is a man in his late teens or twenties in good health. Some clones in this sample may be carry-over from other donors' samples. The sample comprised naive CD4+ T cells from PBMCs. The label giving this sample's cell subset or site can be read as: CD45RA+ positively selected.

The CDR3 region reads CAISDRGGANQPQHF. The DNA reads as follows: TGTGCCATCAGTGATCGTGGAGGTGCTAATCAGCCCCAGCATTTT. The rearranged segments are TRBV10-3 and TRBJ1-5; there is no confident call for the D gene. CDR1 and CDR2 are read off the germline V gene as ENHRY and SYGVKD. The CDR3 goes from the cysteine to the phenylalanine over 15 residues. Of the read, only the CDR3 DNA is kept; its 45 bases are in frame from base 1. The trim is 3 bases for V and 4 bases for J, with a gap of 13 bases between the germline ends.